The T cell receptor (beta chain) under discussion was sequenced for a study of shared clonotypes between healthy human individuals (TCRdb year 2020). About the full investigation: The cohort comprised two women and a few men aged 18 to 49 years. Per donor, three plates each were used for CD4 naive and CD4 memory, two for CD8 naive, and one for CD8 memory. To estimate repertoire size and how much clonotypes are shared between individuals, the study performed deep sequencing of blood TCR repertoires from about 5 healthy adults. Libraries were prepared and TCR repertoires were sequenced by different laboratories using diverse techniques, in order to increase sequencing depth and limit assay-specific biases. Leukapheresis yielded between about 0.9 and 10 billion PBMCs per donor. General study outcomes and caveats: Incomplete sequencing was indicated by rarefaction of sorted-subset datasets, despite the large sequencing depth. Compared with non-shared clonotypes, clonotypes shared by all four sorted-subset donors had higher generation probabilities. Pairwise subsampling led to the expectation that sequencing depth would affect the degree of clonotype sharing among donors. Sampling was restricted to blood, and TCR repertoires in tissue are likely to differ from TCR repertoires in blood. Across four donors, around 5% of naive CD4, around 3.3% of naive CD8, about 2.3% of memory CD4, and about 0.4% of memory CD8 clonotypes were shared. The small number of donors limited the genetic and exposure-history diversity represented. Naive subsets generally had larger estimated clonotype richness than memory subsets.

Trimming costs V 2 bases and J 5 bases, and their ends lie 4 bases apart. The CDR3 sequence holds 11 residues, the cysteine and phenylalanine included. Only the CDR3 part of the read is kept: 33 bases, read in frame from the first base. For CDR1 and CDR2, the germline V gene lists MDHEN and SYDVKM. CD8 naive samples consisted of CD45RO-negative cells that were positively selected for CCR7, yielding a CD45RA+CCR7+ population without TemRA cells. The donors were healthy, HIV-negative adults with no recently reported acute infections or vaccinations. Only Caucasian adults living in Nashville, Tennessee, USA were represented among the donors. After blood collection by leukapheresis, PBMCs were isolated using Ficoll-Histopaque density gradient centrifugation and then cryopreserved in the vapor phase of liquid nitrogen. Analytical flow cytometry was used to check the purity and quantity of each magnetically sorted T cell population. Genomic DNA was isolated from each sorted fraction and quantified by UV absorbance on a Nanodrop 2000c.

Comments on this clone: Its antigen is currently not known. No much larger clone is present one base from it, and per-base qualities are unavailable.

Using the deep immunoSEQ assay, TCR CDR3 regions were amplified from genomic DNA by multiplex PCR. Extracted genomic DNA from each cell subset was distributed evenly across all wells of several immunoSEQ 96-well plates, and each plate was treated as a replicate. Each replicate PCR for sorted subsets received about 200 ng genomic DNA, equal to about 30,000 T cell genomes. The purified libraries were quantified using a Qubit 3.0 fluorometer, sized with a Bioanalyzer 2100, and then quantified again using the KAPA Library Quantification kit. A separate single-read 150-cycle Illumina NextSeq 550 flow cell was used to sequence each immunoSEQ 96-well plate. The original methods were these. Because only junctional sequences without quality scores were contained in the immunoSEQ output, filtering matching that applied to full-length reads could not be performed. Sequences were annotated with PyIR, a Python wrapper for IgBLAST v1.9, using IMGT germline references to assign V/J genes and CDR3. Reads with weak V/J assignments (E-value above 1e-6), missing CDR3, stop codons, out-of-frame junctions, or ambiguous translated residues were removed. V3J clonotypes were defined by identical inferred V gene, J gene, and CDR3 amino acid sequence. To compute the percentage overlap between repertoires, the number of shared unique clonotypes was divided by the size of the smaller repertoire. Richness of each repertoire was evaluated using RTK rarefaction, the Chao1 estimator, and Recon v2.1 estimates of unobserved clonotypes. For all TCRbeta clonotypes obtained by the gDNA method from several donors, generation probabilities were computed with OLGA. Held by TCRdb, this immuneACCESS table contains in-frame sequences only and omits some clones. Under half of the omission traces to an unresolved V gene where checked; the cause of the rest is unknown. V and J calls and clone size follow that table, whereas D and trimming were derived from the DNA. Recorded for this sample are approximately 600,000 clones; approximately 96% of them occurred a single time. Approximately 0.11% of the sample is held by the ten biggest clonotypes.

The material sequenced was naive CD8+ T cells sorted from blood. Read against the paper, the sample's cell subset or site label means: CD45RA+CCR7+. The receptor chain draws on TRBV28 and TRBJ2-7; too little of a D gene remains to name it. The origin of this receptor is a woman aged 25-40 years in good health. The base sequence is TGTGCCAGCAGTTTACCCCACGAGCAGTACTTC. This yields the protein CASSLPHEQYF.